The 27 T cell receptor beta chains listed next were all sequenced from one sample in a study of human T cells and chemical hapten exposure (dated by TCRdb to about 2021). Libraries were prepared through RACE. TCRdb lists the instrument as NextSeq 500. TCRdb applied fastp at Q25 and MiXCR to the public reads, then kept only in-frame beta chains. Rows with a matching CDR3 protein are joined into one entry that keeps the most common DNA and genes. This sample comprises 75,000 to 90,000 distinct CDR3 sequences, approximately 10% of them detected only once. Around 3.2% of the sample is held by the ten biggest clonotypes. The time point label, as the study defines it: patch test 1, 2 weeks after DPC sensitization. The treatment or condition label on this specimen signifies: therapeutic diphenylcyclopropenone sensitization with weekly scalp DPC. The specimen comprised whole blood, sampled in connection with sensitization to the hapten diphenylcyclopropenone (DPC). The receptors were sampled from an older woman with alopecia areata. Some clones in this sample may be carry-over from other donors' samples.

This clonotype was recorded a few times. The rearrangement links TRBV12-3 or TRBV12-4 to TRBJ1-2; 9 bases are a match to TRBD1. J lost 1 base, V lost 5 bases, and 8 bases had no gene match. The CDR3 totals 16 residues. CDR3 residues: CASSATGGAFNYGYTF. For the CDR3, the DNA is TGTGCCAGCAGTGCAACAGGGGGCGCTTTTAACTATGGCTACACCTTC.

This clonotype has ten or more counts. In DNA, the CDR3 is TGTGCCAGCAGTACCCGTTCGGGCTACAATCAGCCCCAGCATTTT. Its protein is CASSTRSGYNQPQHF. This chain joins TRBV6-5 and TRBJ1-5, with unresolved D. The CDR3 consists of 15 residues. From germline, CDR1 is MNHEY and CDR2 SVGAGI. With 5 bases removed from V and 3 bases from J, the gap between germline ends came to 14 bases.

This clonotype was detected only a few times. This chain connects TRBV10-3 to TRBJ2-2; 10 bases fit TRBD1. Germline CDR1 and CDR2: ENHRY and SYGVKD. The CDR3 contains 13 residues. Trimming at V came to 9 bases and at J to 7 bases, leaving 5 bases not matched to a gene. DNA of the CDR3: TGTGCCATTGGGGGACAGGGGTACGGGGAGCTGTTTTTT. Translated: CAIGGQGYGELFF.

The gene calls are TRBV30 and TRBJ2-2; D is unclear. Trimming cost V 0 bases and J 0 bases, with 8 bases left between them. From germline, CDR1 is GTSNPN and CDR2 SVGIG (reference sequence). The CDR3 length is 15 residues. In nucleotides, the CDR3 is TGTGCCTGGAGTGTCCTATTTCCGAACACCGGGGAGCTGTTTTTT. The encoded protein is CAWSVLFPNTGELFF. The whole variable domain, filled in from reference TRBV30 and TRBJ2-2, reads SQTIHQWPATLVQPVGSPLSLECTVEGTSNPNLYWYRQAAGRGLQLLFYSVGIGQISSEVPQNLSASRPQDRQFILSSKKLLLSDSGFYLCAWSVLFPNTGELFFGEGSRLTVL.

In its sample, this clonotype was seen a few times. V usage is TRBV7-8 and J usage is TRBJ2-6, with no clear D. V was pared by 7 bases and J by 0 bases, with 19 bases between. The CDR3 length is 18 residues. CDR1 is SGHVS, CDR2 FQNEAQ, per germline. CDR3 DNA: TGTGCCAGCAAAACCGCATCCGTTCGAAGCTCTGGGGCCAACGTCCTGACTTTC. Translating it yields CASKTASVRSSGANVLTF.

This clonotype was detected a few times. This chain connects TRBV5-4 to TRBJ2-7, with D hard to call. With 4 bases removed from V and 6 bases from J, the gap between germline ends came to 17 bases. CDR1 SGHNT and CDR2 YYREEE come from the germline V gene (reference sequence). The CDR3 contains 14 residues. CDR3 DNA: TGTGCCAGCAGCGCCAGCTCTAAGGGATTCGAGCAGTACTTC. Translated: CASSASSKGFEQYF.

This clonotype was seen a handful of times. The V and J genes are TRBV29-1 and TRBJ2-7; 11 positions agree with TRBD1. Per germline, CDR1 SQVTM and CDR2 ANQGSEA. The trim removed 4 bases at V and 4 bases at J, leaving 6 bases unmatched. CDR3 length equals 14 residues. CDR3 bases: TGCAGCGTTGTTTGGACAGGGGGCAGATACGAGCAGTACTTC. Residues: CSVVWTGGRYEQYF.

Ten or more counts support this clonotype. V is TRBV7-9 and J is TRBJ2-3, with D unclear. Germline CDR1 and CDR2: SEHNR and FQNEAQ (reference sequence). CDR3 size: 11 residues. With 4 bases removed from V and 4 bases from J, the gap between germline ends came to 3 bases. CDR3 nucleotide sequence: TGTGCCAGCAGCTCGGCAGATACGCAGTATTTT. Translated: CASSSADTQYF. The variable domain in full, completed from reference TRBV7-9 and TRBJ2-3, reads DTGVSQNPRHKITKRGQNVTFRCDPISEHNRLYWYRQTLGQGPEFLTYFQNEAQLEKSRLLSDRFSAERPKGSFSTLEIQRTEQGDSAMYLCASSSADTQYFGPGTRLTVL.

This clonotype has at least ten counts. CDR3: CASSATGGDQPQHF. DNA of the CDR3: TGTGCCAGCAGTGCCACAGGGGGCGATCAGCCCCAGCATTTT. The V call is TRBV27, the J call TRBJ1-5; 9 bases agree with TRBD1. This CDR3 comprises 14 residues. The germline V gene has CDR1 MNHEY and CDR2 SMNVEV (reference sequence). The junction had 4 bases not matched to a gene; V was cut back by 5 bases and J by 5 bases.

This clonotype was recorded many times. The V and J genes are TRBV7-3 and TRBJ2-1; TRBD2 aligns across 8 bases. Germline trimming cut 5 bases from V and 8 bases from J; bases unmatched to any gene: 8. This CDR3 is 14 amino acids long. Germline CDR1 and CDR2: SGHTA and FQGTGA. The CDR3 DNA follows: TGTGCCAGCAGCCCCTCCGGACTAGCTGATGAGCAGTTCTTC. Protein product: CASSPSGLADEQFF.

This clonotype was recorded at least ten times. Written as DNA, the CDR3 is TGTGCCAGCAGCGCTAGCACAGGGAGAGCCACTGAAGCTTTCTTT. Protein sequence: CASSASTGRATEAFF. The chain links TRBV7-9 to TRBJ1-1, with D maybe TRBD1 (6 bases). This CDR3 region has 15 residues. Germline-derived CDR1 and CDR2 are SEHNR and FQNEAQ (reference sequence). Trimming shortened V by 5 bases and J by 4 bases, and 17 bases separated the two germline ends.

This clonotype has just a few counts. V and J are TRBV7-8 and TRBJ2-7, with unresolved D. Trimming left V 5 bases short and J 6 bases short, with 17 bases between. The CDR3 runs to 14 residues. CDR1 is SGHVS, CDR2 FQNEAQ, per germline. CDR3: CASSPFPQATEQYF. CDR3 coding DNA: TGTGCCAGCAGCCCCTTCCCCCAAGCGACCGAGCAGTACTTC. The full variable domain, in which reference TRBV7-8 and TRBJ2-7 provide the parts outside the CDR3, is GAGVSQSPRYKVAKRGQDVALRCDPISGHVSLFWYQQALGQGPEFLTYFQNEAQLDKSGLPSDRFFAERPEGSVSTLKIQRTQQEDSAVYLCASSPFPQATEQYFGPGTRLTVT.

In its sample, this clonotype was seen many times. The chain employs TRBV7-8 and TRBJ1-1; D is perhaps TRBD1 (5 bases). Germline CDR1 is SGHVS and CDR2 is FQNEAQ. The CDR3 is 12 amino acids. V shed 1 base and J shed 6 bases, with 6 bases lying between them. The CDR3 nucleotides read TGTGCCAGCAGCTTAGGGGGCTCTGAAGCTTTCTTT. Its protein product is CASSLGGSEAFF. Drawing the rest from reference TRBV7-8 and TRBJ1-1, the complete variable domain is GAGVSQSPRYKVAKRGQDVALRCDPISGHVSLFWYQQALGQGPEFLTYFQNEAQLDKSGLPSDRFFAERPEGSVSTLKIQRTQQEDSAVYLCASSLGGSEAFFGQGTRLTVV.

This clonotype was counted only a few times. The chain combines TRBV14 with TRBJ2-2; D is unresolved. V dropped 5 bases and J dropped 7 bases, with 5 bases sitting between them. CDR3 length: 11 amino acids. CDR1 and CDR2 (germline): SGHDN, FVKESK. Here the CDR3 reads CASSLNGELFF. CDR3 DNA: TGTGCCAGCAGCTTAAACGGGGAGCTGTTTTTT.

This clonotype came up many times. The chain is built from TRBV18 and TRBJ1-5; D is undetermined. Trimming took off 2 bases at V and 0 bases at J, with 2 bases between the two ends. The CDR3 extends over 13 amino acids. Looked up from germline, CDR1 is KGHSH and CDR2 is LQKENI. DNA for the CDR3: TGTGCCAGCTCACCAAATAGCAATCAGCCCCAGCATTTT. Protein product: CASSPNSNQPQHF.

The sample holds many counts of this clonotype. The chain links TRBV5-6 to TRBJ2-3; the D is unclear. V gave up 0 bases and J gave up 8 bases, with 4 bases separating them. Per the germline V gene, CDR1 is SGHDT and CDR2 is YYEEEE. The CDR3 covers 11 residues. The CDR3 bases are TGTGCCAGCAGCTTGGGATTTACGCAGTATTTT. This encodes CASSLGFTQYF.

V is TRBV7-2 and J is TRBJ2-7, with D unresolved. The germline V gene encodes CDR1 SGHTA and CDR2 FQGNSA. The CDR3 contains 15 residues. The V and J ends lost 6 bases and 0 bases respectively, with 15 bases between them. The CDR3 nucleotides read TGTGCCAGCAGACCAGGACGGGCCAACTCCTACGAGCAGTACTTC. Translated: CASRPGRANSYEQYF.

This chain joins TRBV5-1 and TRBJ2-3, with D unresolved. Germline V CDR1 and CDR2: SGHRS, YFSETQ. CDR3 length equals 15 residues. The V gene lost 0 bases and the J gene lost 6 bases, with 14 bases spanning the gap. This chain's CDR3 is CASSLAFYPGDTQYF. As DNA, the CDR3 is TGCGCCAGCAGCTTGGCCTTTTATCCGGGCGATACGCAGTATTTT.

This clonotype was detected ten times or more. The V call is TRBV7-9, the J call TRBJ2-7; TRBD1 aligns across 8 bases. Germline CDR1 and CDR2: SEHNR and FQNEAQ (reference sequence). CDR3 size: 16 residues. V shed 5 bases and J 2 bases; nucleotides not matched to a gene: 11. The CDR3 region has the DNA TGTGCCAGCAGCCCACCGACAGGGGTTGGCACCTACGAGCAGTACTTC. It specifies CASSPPTGVGTYEQYF.

The table lists this clonotype with a few counts. This rearrangement joins TRBV5-6 to TRBJ2-1; D is uncertain. Germline V gives CDR1 SGHDT, CDR2 YYEEEE. Trimming stripped 4 bases from V and 9 bases from J, with 8 bases between. This CDR3 has 11 amino acids. The CDR3 nucleotides read TGTGCCAGCAGCCTGGGCGCTGAGCAGTTCTTC. As protein: CASSLGAEQFF. Full variable domain (rest looked up from reference TRBV5-6 and TRBJ2-1): DAGVTQSPTHLIKTRGQQVTLRCSPKSGHDTVSWYQQALGQGPQFIFQYYEEEERQRGNFPDRFSGHQFPNYSSELNVNALLLGDSALYLCASSLGAEQFFGPGTRLTVL.

The V call is TRBV5-1, the J call TRBJ2-7; 10 bases map to TRBD1. Germline assignment: CDR1 SGHRS and CDR2 YFSETQ. The CDR3 loop spans 14 amino acids. Trimming cost V 5 bases and J 5 bases; bases outside gene matches: 7. The CDR3 DNA reads as TGCGCCAGCAGACAGGGACAGGGGAAGAACGAGCAGTACTTC. Residues: CASRQGQGKNEQYF.

This clonotype was seen only a few times. This sequence joins TRBV7-8 and TRBJ2-7, with D possibly matching TRBD1 (6 bases). Looked up from germline, CDR1 is SGHVS and CDR2 is FQNEAQ. The CDR3 runs 13 residues. Trimming left V 6 bases short and J 4 bases short, with 13 bases between. In DNA form, the CDR3 reads TGTGCCAGCAGACCTCCAGGGGAATACGAGCAGTACTTC. Protein: CASRPPGEYEQYF.

This clonotype was found many times. The genes are TRBV5-6 and TRBJ2-3, with 11 nucleotides matching TRBD2. CDR1 SGHDT and CDR2 YYEEEE come from the germline V gene. The CDR3 loop spans 18 amino acids. J lost 0 bases, V lost 3 bases, and 9 bases had no gene match. This CDR3 reads CASSSTLRTSGSTDTQYF. The DNA of the CDR3 is TGTGCCAGCAGCTCAACTCTACGGACTAGCGGGAGCACAGATACGCAGTATTTT.

Only a few counts were recorded for this clonotype. The chain joins TRBV9 to TRBJ2-5; TRBD1 aligns across 7 bases. Trimming at V came to 0 bases and at J to 5 bases, leaving 7 bases not matched to a gene. The CDR3 is 15 amino acids. Germline V gene data show CDR1 as SGDLS and CDR2 as YYNGEE. CDR3 sequence reads: CASSVGTTGRETQYF. The CDR3 DNA is TGTGCCAGCAGCGTAGGAACGACAGGGCGGGAGACCCAGTACTTC.

This clonotype appeared a few times. Written as DNA, the CDR3 is TGCGCCAGCAGCCAAGCGGGGATCAGCACAGATACGCAGTATTTT. Its protein is CASSQAGISTDTQYF. The rearrangement uses TRBV4-1 and TRBJ2-3; weak D call: TRBD2 (5 bases). The germline V and J ends were trimmed by 1 base and 0 bases, with 8 bases remaining between them. Looked up from germline, CDR1 is MGHRA and CDR2 is YSYEKL. This CDR3 has 15 amino acids.

The chain uses TRBV11-2 and TRBJ2-6; 7 nucleotides agree with TRBD2. The CDR3 runs 15 residues. The V gene's germline CDR1 is SGHAT and CDR2 FQNNGV. After removal of 5 bases from V and 5 bases from J, the junction contained 6 bases not matched to a gene. CDR3 loop: CASSVRGVRANVLTF. CDR3 DNA sequence: TGTGCCAGCAGCGTACGGGGGGTCCGGGCCAACGTCCTGACTTTC.

This clonotype was counted a few times. The chain has TRBV9 and TRBJ2-3; D might be TRBD1 (5 bases). The CDR3 covers 14 residues. CDR1 is SGDLS, CDR2 YYNGEE, per germline. Trimming took off 0 bases at V and 3 bases at J, with 8 bases between the two ends. CDR3 DNA: TGTGCCAGCAGCGTAGTTTCAGGGACAGATACGCAGTATTTT. Its protein is CASSVVSGTDTQYF.